The 10 T cell receptor beta chains presented below share a single source sample, sequenced in a study of blood T cell repertoires in COVID-19. Profiling relied on immunoSEQ multiplex PCR, and the TCRdb table lists in-frame clones only, not all of them. The sample holds some 420,000 clones, around 89% seen once. The sequencing sample was made of PBMCs or T cells enriched from blood (not recorded which). The origin of the receptors is a man aged 30 to 39 who had recovered from COVID-19.

This chain links TRBV5-1 with TRBJ2-2, with 11 nucleotides matching TRBD2. Germline lookup yields CDR1 SGHRS and CDR2 YFSETQ. The CDR3 length is 16 residues. V was pared by 7 bases and J by 2 bases, with 7 bases of the junction left unmatched. CDR3 loop: CASQKGLAANTGELFF. The CDR3, as DNA: TGCGCCAGCCAAAAGGGACTAGCGGCCAACACCGGGGAGCTGTTTTTT.

The V gene is TRBV2, the J gene TRBJ1-6; D is possibly TRBD1 (6 bases). This CDR3 region has 15 residues. The V end was cut by 4 bases, the J end by 5 bases, with 12 bases between. CDR1 is SNHLY, CDR2 FYNNEI, per germline. The CDR3 loop is CASSVQGLNNSPLHF. CDR3 nucleotides: TGTGCCAGCAGTGTGCAGGGGTTAAATAATTCACCCCTCCACTTT. Supplemented by reference TRBV2 and TRBJ1-6, the full variable domain reads EPEVTQTPSHQVTQMGQEVILRCVPISNHLYFYWYRQILGQKVEFLVSFYNNEISEKSEIFDDQFSVERPDGSNFTLKIRSTKLEDSAMYFCASSVQGLNNSPLHFGNGTRLTVT.

The gene calls are TRBV10-3 and TRBJ2-7, with a possible D match to TRBD2 (6 bases). Trimming cost V 6 bases and J 7 bases, with 28 bases left between them. Germline assignment: CDR1 ENHRY and CDR2 SYGVKD. This CDR3 is built from 17 residues. The CDR3 loop is CAISIRTFPLLRGEQYF. In nucleotides, the CDR3 is TGTGCCATCAGCATCCGGACCTTTCCACTCCTTCGGGGGGAGCAGTACTTC.

V gene TRBV29-1 combines with J gene TRBJ2-3, with 7 bases aligning to TRBD2. Germline V CDR1 and CDR2: SQVTM, ANQGSEA. This CDR3 spans 15 amino acids. V shed 1 base, J shed 5 bases, and the junction held 9 bases outside the gene matches. CDR3 sequence (DNA): TGCAGCGTTGAAGGGGGCGCGGGAGCTTTAGATACGCAGTATTTT. Protein sequence: CSVEGGAGALDTQYF.

This rearrangement joins TRBV12-5 to TRBJ2-3, with 10 positions matching TRBD2. The CDR3 is 13 amino acids. After removal of 10 bases from V and 6 bases from J, the junction contained 7 bases not matched to a gene. Germline V gene sequence: CDR1 LGHNT, CDR2 FRNRAP. The CDR3 nucleotides are TGTGCTAATAGCGGGAGGTCAGGGGATACGCAGTATTTT. Amino acid sequence: CANSGRSGDTQYF.

The chain uses TRBV6-5 and TRBJ1-4; the D is unclear. This CDR3 is 11 amino acids long. V lost 4 bases and J 8 bases, leaving 5 bases between the germline ends. CDR1 and CDR2 from the germline V gene are MNHEY and SVGAGI. CDR3 DNA sequence: TGTGCCAGCAGTTCGGTGGAAAAACTGTTTTTT. This translates into CASSSVEKLFF.

V usage is TRBV18 and J usage is TRBJ2-7; 7 bases are a match to TRBD2. The V and J ends lost 5 bases and 7 bases, in that order; junction bases with no gene match: 5. The CDR3 spans 12 residues. Germline V gene lookup returns CDR1 KGHSH and CDR2 LQKENI. The CDR3 loop reads CASSSQREEQYF. In nucleotides, the CDR3 is TGTGCCAGCTCATCCCAGCGGGAAGAGCAGTACTTC.

The chain carries TRBV28 and TRBJ1-2, with D possibly matching TRBD1 (5 bases). Germline-derived CDR1 and CDR2 are MDHEN and SYDVKM. The CDR3 length is 14 residues. Trimming left V 8 bases short and J 4 bases short, with 17 bases between. Here the CDR3 reads CASASTARTYGYTF. DNA for the CDR3: TGTGCCAGCGCCTCGACAGCTAGGACCTATGGCTACACCTTC.

CDR3 coding DNA: TGTGCCAGCAGCGATTCTGGCACTGGAAACACCATATATTTT. Its protein product is CASSDSGTGNTIYF. V usage is TRBV7-8 and J usage is TRBJ1-3, with D unresolved. Trimming removed 5 bases at V and 2 bases at J, with 10 bases between. Germline assignment: CDR1 SGHVS and CDR2 FQNEAQ. The CDR3 contains 14 residues.

The rearrangement links TRBV30 to TRBJ1-2, with a possible D match to TRBD1 (6 bases). V dropped 3 bases and J dropped 0 bases, with 14 bases sitting between them. Germline CDR1 is GTSNPN and CDR2 is SVGIG (reference sequence). CDR3 length: 15 residues. The CDR3 loop is CAWRVQGWTNYGYTF. CDR3 DNA: TGTGCCTGGAGGGTACAGGGTTGGACTAACTATGGCTACACCTTC.